The 28 T cell receptor beta chains reported below all come from one sample, sequenced in a study of regulatory T cells in long-lasting Graves disease. Relying on iRepertoire HTBI primers and Arm-PCR of CDR3 regions, the team built TCR beta libraries. Via MiXCR, TCRdb re-called the multiplex PCR reads, giving one row per CDR3 protein. The sample carries 250,000 to 400,000 distinct CDR3 sequences, over 15% recorded once. Time point specified: newly diagnosed GD, antithyroid drugs for less than 3 months. RNA isolated from PBMCs was used to make the TCR library. Sample: peripheral blood mononuclear cells (PBMCs), taken at new diagnosis, from a patient treated with antithyroid drugs. These receptors originate from a female donor with Graves disease.

This clonotype was counted many times. V and J are TRBV7-8 and TRBJ2-1; 9 positions agree with TRBD2. Losses at the gene ends were 2 bases for V and 5 bases for J; bases not matched to a gene: 4. The CDR3 contains 15 residues. Germline V gives CDR1 SGHVS, CDR2 FQNEAQ. CDR3 protein: CASSLTAGGNNEQFF. The CDR3 nucleotides read TGTGCCAGCAGCTTAACAGCGGGAGGAAACAATGAGCAGTTCTTC.

This clonotype was seen more than once but under ten times. This chain connects TRBV5-1 to TRBJ1-1; TRBD1 aligns across 9 bases. J lost 4 bases, V lost 3 bases, and 19 bases had no gene match. This CDR3 has 19 amino acids. Germline CDR1 and CDR2: SGHRS and YFSETQ. The CDR3: CASSSHDPQGAEVGTEAFF. For the CDR3, the DNA is TGCGCCAGCAGCTCCCACGACCCACAGGGGGCAGAGGTAGGCACTGAAGCTTTCTTT. Filled out from reference TRBV5-1 and TRBJ1-1, the complete variable domain reads KAGVTQTPRYLIKTRGQQVTLSCSPISGHRSVSWYQQTPGQGLQFLFEYFSETQRNKGNFPGRFSGRQFSNSRSEMNVSTLELGDSALYLCASSSHDPQGAEVGTEAFFGQGTRLTVV.

V gene TRBV30 combines with J gene TRBJ2-5, with a possible D match to TRBD2 (7 bases). The germline V gene encodes CDR1 GTSNPN and CDR2 SVGIG (reference sequence). The CDR3 consists of 16 residues. Trimming removed 0 bases from V and 2 bases from J, with 16 bases in between. The CDR3 region has the DNA TGTGCCTGGAGTGTACCCCGAGGGGGGGATCAAGAGACCCAGTACTTC. Its protein is CAWSVPRGGDQETQYF. Drawing the rest from reference TRBV30 and TRBJ2-5, the complete variable domain is SQTIHQWPATLVQPVGSPLSLECTVEGTSNPNLYWYRQAAGRGLQLLFYSVGIGQISSEVPQNLSASRPQDRQFILSSKKLLLSDSGFYLCAWSVPRGGDQETQYFGPGTRLLVL.

This clonotype was recorded at least ten times. This chain uses TRBV7-2 with TRBJ1-2; D is unresolved. The CDR3 has 15 amino acids. Germline V lookup: CDR1 SGHTA, CDR2 FQGNSA. Trimming shortened V by 2 bases and J by 7 bases, and 17 bases separated the two germline ends. CDR3 in DNA: TGTGCCAGCAGCTTAAAGCCGAGCCCCCTAAGTGGCTACACCTTC. This translates into CASSLKPSPLSGYTF.

This clonotype was counted between two and nine times. The CDR3: CASSIQAGTDEQYF. In DNA, the CDR3 is TGTGCCAGTAGTATTCAGGCGGGGACGGACGAGCAGTACTTC. The rearrangement joins TRBV19 to TRBJ2-7; tentatively, D is TRBD2 (6 bases). From germline, CDR1 is LNHDA and CDR2 SQIVND (reference sequence). The CDR3 sequence is 14 residues long. The V gene lost 3 bases and the J gene lost 5 bases, with 14 bases spanning the gap. The full variable domain, in which reference TRBV19 and TRBJ2-7 provide the parts outside the CDR3, is DGGITQSPKYLFRKEGQNVTLSCEQNLNHDAMYWYRQDPGQGLRLIYYSQIVNDFQKGDIAEGYSVSREKKESFPLTVTSAQKNPTAFYLCASSIQAGTDEQYFGPGTRLTVT.

The V and J genes are TRBV12-3 or TRBV12-4 and TRBJ1-6; TRBD1 matches at 8 bases. Unmatched junction bases numbered 12, after V lost 10 bases and J lost 10 bases. The CDR3 contains 14 residues. The CDR3: CAIRTSGGESPLHF. CDR3 sequence (DNA): TGTGCCATCCGAACATCAGGGGGCGAGTCACCCCTCCACTTT.

Concerning this clonotype itself: One base away lies a much larger clone, so this may be a sequencing read error. The limits of the CDR3 on the DNA are not certain, so only TCRdb's listed CDR3 is given. This sequence joins TRBV9 and TRBJ2-5. Germline loops: CDR1 SGDLS, CDR2 YYNGEE. The CDR3 has 14 amino acids, counting both end residues. CDR3 in amino acids: CASSVAPGAETHYF.

This clonotype was detected many times. The chain combines TRBV28 with TRBJ2-1; TRBD2 matches at 10 bases. This CDR3 comprises 16 residues. The germline gives CDR1 MDHEN, CDR2 SYDVKM. Unmatched junction bases numbered 15, after V lost 8 bases and J lost 8 bases. The CDR3: CASAGGLLAGVDEQFF. The CDR3 DNA reads TGTGCCAGCGCAGGTGGGTTGCTAGCGGGAGTCGATGAGCAGTTCTTC.

This clonotype was recorded many times. CDR3 sequence: CASRWPGVNTEAFF. As DNA, the CDR3 is TGTGCCAGCAGGTGGCCAGGGGTGAACACTGAAGCTTTCTTT. This rearrangement joins TRBV12-3 or TRBV12-4 to TRBJ1-1; D possibly corresponds to TRBD1 (6 bases). The CDR3 loop spans 14 amino acids. V lost 6 bases and J lost 0, with 11 bases in between.

J is TRBJ2-1 and V is TRBV19; 9 bases map to TRBD1. The CDR3 contains 16 residues. The germline CDR1 and CDR2 sequences are LNHDA and SQIVND (reference sequence). Trimming removed 5 bases from V and 4 bases from J; junction bases left unmatched: 9. CDR3 coding DNA: TGTGCCAGTAGTGAACAGGGGGCAATGACTTACAATGAGCAGTTCTTC. It translates to CASSEQGAMTYNEQFF. The full variable domain, its missing parts supplied by reference TRBV19 and TRBJ2-1, is DGGITQSPKYLFRKEGQNVTLSCEQNLNHDAMYWYRQDPGQGLRLIYYSQIVNDFQKGDIAEGYSVSREKKESFPLTVTSAQKNPTAFYLCASSEQGAMTYNEQFFGPGTRLTVL.

The V gene is TRBV6-1, the J gene TRBJ2-4, with D uncertain. The germline V and J ends were trimmed by 0 bases and 0 bases, with 9 bases remaining between them. Germline lookup yields CDR1 MNHNS and CDR2 SASEGT. This CDR3 comprises 16 residues. The CDR3 loop reads CASSEAPGVAKNIQYF. Written as DNA, the CDR3 is TGTGCCAGCAGTGAAGCGCCAGGAGTAGCCAAAAACATTCAGTACTTC.

With regard to this clonotype: A much larger clone differs from this one at a single base, so this may be a read error. This chain links TRBV11-2 with TRBJ2-7, with 7 bases matching TRBD1. The CDR3 is 14 amino acids. CDR1 SGHAT and CDR2 FQNNGV come from the germline V gene. V lost 4 bases, J lost 2 bases, and 5 bases stayed unmatched. The CDR3 DNA reads as TGTGCCAGCAGCTACCGGGACAGAACCTACGAGCAGTACTTC. Encoded protein: CASSYRDRTYEQYF.

Worth noting for this clonotype: Just one base apart from a much larger clone, this may be a read error. The chain couples TRBV6-1 to TRBJ1-1, with D perhaps matching TRBD1 (5 bases). CDR1 is MNHNS, CDR2 SASEGT, per germline. CDR3 length: 16 residues. Deletions cut 6 bases from V and 2 bases from J, with 19 bases between. As DNA, the CDR3 is TGTGCCAGCAGACTGGCTTCGAGAGGGACCAACACTGAAGCTTTCTTT. Encoded protein: CASRLASRGTNTEAFF.

The chain is built from TRBV20-1 and TRBJ2-2; 8 positions match TRBD2. From germline, CDR1 is DFQATT and CDR2 SNEGSKA (reference sequence). Trimming removed 3 bases from V and 8 bases from J; junction bases left unmatched: 11. This CDR3 region has 15 residues. The CDR3 loop is CSARTSELEGGELFF. For the CDR3, the DNA is TGCAGTGCTAGGACTAGCGAGCTTGAAGGAGGGGAGCTGTTTTTT.

This clonotype has ten or more counts. The V gene is TRBV6-2 or TRBV6-3, the J gene TRBJ2-1, with 7 nucleotides matching TRBD1. Germline V CDR1 and CDR2: MNHEY, SVGEGT. The CDR3 has 13 residues. J lost 15 bases, V lost 6 bases, and 14 bases had no gene match. The CDR3 region is CASSLTLRDRRFF. CDR3 in DNA: TGTGCCAGCAGCCTTACCCTCCGGGACAGAAGGTTCTTC.

As for this clonotype: This sequence may be a read error, since a much larger clone differs from it by one base. V and J are TRBV28 and TRBJ2-7, with D perhaps given as TRBD1 or TRBD2 (5 bases each). The CDR3 runs 15 residues. The V gene's germline CDR1 is MDHEN and CDR2 SYDVKM. Here the CDR3 DNA reads TGTGCCAGCAGTTCCTACCTGGGATCCGGGGACGAGCAGTGCTTC. This encodes CASSSYLGSGDEQCF.

There are many counts of this clonotype. The chain recombines TRBV28 with TRBJ2-7; 9 bases map to TRBD2. Germline loops: CDR1 MDHEN, CDR2 SYDVKM. This CDR3 spans 16 amino acids. V shed 5 bases, J shed 1 base, and the junction held 9 bases outside the gene matches. The CDR3 spells CASSHPRTSGSYEQYF. Written as DNA, the CDR3 is TGTGCCAGCAGTCACCCTCGCACTAGCGGGTCCTACGAGCAGTACTTC.

This clonotype was detected many times. This sequence joins TRBV5-1 and TRBJ2-1, with no clear D. Deletions cut 5 bases from V and 5 bases from J, with 8 bases between. CDR3 size: 12 residues. Germline V gene lookup returns CDR1 SGHRS and CDR2 YFSETQ. CDR3 bases: TGCGCCAGCAGTCCACACAACAATGAGCAGTTCTTC. Its protein product is CASSPHNNEQFF.

V usage is TRBV20-1 and J usage is TRBJ2-7; D unclear. The CDR3 is 16 residues long. Germline CDR1 and CDR2: DFQATT and SNEGSKA (reference sequence). Deletions cut 1 base from V and 9 bases from J, with 25 bases between. CDR3 sequence reads: CSARVPVDKKRSRQYF. As DNA, the CDR3 is TGCAGTGCTAGAGTTCCGGTAGACAAGAAGCGAAGTAGGCAGTACTTC.

This clonotype was seen ten or more times. The chain couples TRBV2 to TRBJ1-1, with D tentatively TRBD1 (6 bases). Per germline, CDR1 SNHLY and CDR2 FYNNEI. This CDR3 spans 16 amino acids. V dropped 1 base and J dropped 0 bases, with 12 bases sitting between them. CDR3 nucleotides: TGTGCCAGCAGTGAAGAGGGGGAAAAGGTGAACACTGAAGCTTTCTTT. The encoded protein is CASSEEGEKVNTEAFF.

J is TRBJ2-1 and V is TRBV20-1; 10 positions agree with TRBD1. With 8 bases clipped from V and 2 bases from J, the junction kept 3 bases outside the gene matches. Germline V CDR1 and CDR2: DFQATT, SNEGSKA (reference sequence). The CDR3 length is 13 residues. The CDR3 nucleotides are TGCAGTAAGGGACAGGGGACCTACAATGAGCAGTTCTTC. Translated, it gives CSKGQGTYNEQFF.

This clonotype was observed at least ten times. The chain has TRBV7-8 and TRBJ2-4; D might be TRBD1 (6 bases). Germline CDR1 SGHVS, CDR2 FQNEAQ. V dropped 2 bases and J dropped 2 bases, with 7 bases sitting between them. This CDR3 region has 14 residues. CDR3 protein: CASSLTGTKNIQYF. In DNA form, the CDR3 reads TGTGCCAGCAGCTTAACAGGGACCAAAAACATTCAGTACTTC.

This clonotype has ten or more counts. The V call is TRBV6-2 or TRBV6-3, the J call TRBJ2-7; 7 bases match TRBD1. CDR1 and CDR2 (germline): MNHEY, SVGEGT. With V trimmed by 6 bases and J by 4 bases, 6 bases remained unmatched. The CDR3 sequence is 13 residues long. For the CDR3, the DNA is TGTGCCAGCAGAACAGGGGATCTGTACGAGCAGTACTTC. Residues: CASRTGDLYEQYF.

About this clonotype: A read error may explain this, as a much larger clone is one base away. This chain connects TRBV12-3 or TRBV12-4 to TRBJ2-7, with D perhaps assigned TRBD1 or TRBD2 (5 bases each). Trimming stripped 7 bases from V and 2 bases from J, with 21 bases between. The CDR3 runs 16 residues. In DNA form, the CDR3 reads TGTGCCAGCAACCAGCCCGGGGCAGGGAAGCCCTACGAGCAGTACTTC. It codes for CASNQPGAGKPYEQYF.

In this sample, this clonotype turned up many times. The rearrangement joins TRBV29-1 to TRBJ2-1; TRBD2 is a possible D gene (6 bases). The germline V gene has CDR1 SQVTM and CDR2 ANQGSEA. The CDR3 extends over 19 amino acids. V dropped 2 bases and J dropped 0 bases, with 23 bases sitting between them. CDR3: CSVERGVGGTVSSYNEQFF. The CDR3 DNA follows: TGCAGCGTTGAAAGGGGAGTAGGCGGGACGGTGAGCTCCTACAATGAGCAGTTCTTC.

This clonotype came up many times. The chain uses TRBV19 and TRBJ1-1; tentatively, D is TRBD1 (5 bases). Trimming shortened V by 3 bases and J by 4 bases, and 15 bases separated the two germline ends. This CDR3 contains 15 residues. The germline gives CDR1 LNHDA, CDR2 SQIVND (reference sequence). The CDR3 loop is CASSIWGSSATEAFF. The CDR3 nucleotides are TGTGCCAGTAGTATTTGGGGGTCGTCGGCCACTGAAGCTTTCTTT.

The V and J genes are TRBV27 and TRBJ2-1; D gene unclear. With 4 bases removed from V and 8 bases from J, the gap between germline ends came to 9 bases. The germline CDR1 and CDR2 sequences are MNHEY and SMNVEV (reference sequence). The CDR3 runs 12 residues. CDR3 region: CASSWRRDEQFF. The CDR3 DNA is TGTGCCAGCAGTTGGCGACGAGATGAGCAGTTCTTC.

The V gene is TRBV12-3 or TRBV12-4, the J gene TRBJ1-4; no firm D call. The CDR3 spans 13 residues. V dropped 1 base and J dropped 8 bases, with 8 bases sitting between them. The CDR3 nucleotides read TGTGCCAGCAGTTTAGTCGAGCAAGAAAAACTGTTTTTT. It translates to CASSLVEQEKLFF.